Detailed here is one T cell receptor beta chain. The sample is drawn from a study of Ad26.COV2.S vaccination and SARS-CoV-2 variants. Specified treatment: some 20 received Ad26.COV2.S at low or high dose, single or two shots; 5 received placebo; per-sample allocation not given. Sampling was done on day 63 after the first vaccine or placebo injection. Repertoires were generated with immunoSEQ multiplex PCR, while TCRdb's copy carries only in-frame clones and drops some. Of approximately 420,000 clones listed, 80% to 90% were seen once; the top ten hold roughly 3%. From germline, CDR1 is LGHDT and CDR2 YNNKEL (reference sequence). CDR3 length: 14 amino acids. Trimming removed 1 base from V and 6 bases from J, with 10 bases in between.

The chain has TRBV3-1 (or the pseudogene TRBV3-2) and TRBJ1-5; D is possibly TRBD1 (5 bases). Specimen: peripheral blood, collected in a trial of Ad26.COV2.S vaccine versus placebo. This clonotype originated in a person between 18 and 65 years old who received the Ad26.COV2.S COVID-19 vaccine or a placebo. The CDR3 reads CASSQGGAGQPQHF. The CDR3 nucleotides read TGTGCCAGCAGCCAAGGGGGCGCAGGTCAGCCCCAGCATTTT.